This TCR beta chain was found in a study of blood T cells in healthy people across ages (dated by TCRdb to about 2015). Context from the whole study: In model experiments, template switching captured about one uniquely barcoded TCR beta cDNA molecule for every two T cells. To track age-related changes in TCR beta repertoire diversity, the study relied on deep sequencing normalized with unique cDNA molecular identifiers. The donors were divided into four age groups: young (average around 16 years), middle-aged (under 40), aged (about 62) and long-lived (approximately 74). To avoid experimental bias, donors of different ages were spread randomly across the sequencing lanes. For two donors (one aged 18 to 29 and one aged 80 or older), the study analyzed two additional independent replicas of 1 million unique cDNA reads from the same blood draw.

This clonotype was picked up many times. Its recognized antigen is unknown. Base qualities were left out, and no much larger clone turns up one base away. The research as a whole found: A strong correlation was found between observed TCR beta diversity and the percentage of naive T cells measured by flow cytometry. Compared with the aged group, the long-lived group had more naive CD4+ T cells, fewer expanded clones and increased TCR diversity, a pattern suggesting age selection. Donor CMV infection status was unknown, potentially confounding age-related changes in expanded clonotypes. Bulk unsorted PBMC profiling prevented conclusive comparison of naive and antigen-experienced compartments. Estimates of total diversity based on one million sequenced T cells were considered lower bounds and underestimates. As age increased, observed TCR beta diversity per million T cells dropped in a roughly linear way, and a significant reduction was already evident by age approximately 40.

Receptors were amplified or captured by 5' RACE. The instrument was an Illumina HiSeq 2500. A second PCR of roughly 7 to 11 cycles was performed with a sample-barcoded 5' primer and a J-beta primer mix. Each TCR beta cDNA molecule received a unique molecular identifier from a template-switch 5' adaptor carrying 12 random nucleotides. Each sample yielded at least 3 million CDR3-containing paired-end reads. The Mint cDNA synthesis kit, primed by a TRBC-specific oligonucleotide, was used to synthesize first-strand cDNA from all RNA. Following uracil-DNA glycosylase treatment, all cDNA underwent a first 18-cycle PCR with the universal primers M1SS and BC2_uni_R. The paper's data handling went like this. For normalization, 1 million high-quality reads were randomly selected from each sample, with every read carrying a distinct molecular identifier. Reads sharing molecular identifiers were discarded rather than binned into consensus sequences. MiTCR, set to a Q25 quality threshold and the strictest error-elimination algorithm, was used for CDR3 identification, clonotype clustering and error correction. A nonparametric unseen species model using Euler transformation provided a lower-bound estimate of total TCR beta diversity. The public reads were run again by TCRdb, first through fastp at Q25 and then through MiXCR, and only productive beta chains were kept. Rows are unified per CDR3 protein, each entry keeping the most common DNA and genes. The V and J calls and clone size come from TCRdb's table, not from the authors' own analysis. Recorded for this sample are over a million distinct CDR3 sequences; approximately 39% of them occurred a single time. In total, the top ten clones hold about 4% of the sample.

V loses 0 bases of germline sequence and J loses 5 bases, and the interval between the two ends is 7 bases. The germline V gene (reference sequence) gives CDR1 as SGHKS and CDR2 as YYEKEE. Reading from cysteine to phenylalanine, the CDR3 counts 13 amino acids. This entry keeps only the CDR3 DNA: 39 bases, framed from base 1. The roughly 42 donors, aged about 6 to 100 years, were systemically healthy Caucasian individuals from Russia. Ten milliliters of peripheral blood were drawn from each donor into EDTA-treated Vacutainer tubes. Ficoll-Paque density-gradient centrifugation was used to isolate PBMCs, with at least 7 million obtained per sample. Total RNA was extracted from PBMCs with Trizol reagent, with at least 6 micrograms obtained per sample. The percentages of naive CD45RAhigh/CD27high T cells were determined by flow cytometry on a PBMC aliquot from every donor.

This TCR was recovered from a woman aged 18 to 35 in good health. The chain employs TRBV5-5 and TRBJ2-3; the D gene cannot be named for sure. Sequenced material: blood. The CDR3 protein sequence reads: CASSLDPGDTQYF. The nucleotides read TGTGCCAGCAGCTTGGATCCGGGAGATACGCAGTATTTT.